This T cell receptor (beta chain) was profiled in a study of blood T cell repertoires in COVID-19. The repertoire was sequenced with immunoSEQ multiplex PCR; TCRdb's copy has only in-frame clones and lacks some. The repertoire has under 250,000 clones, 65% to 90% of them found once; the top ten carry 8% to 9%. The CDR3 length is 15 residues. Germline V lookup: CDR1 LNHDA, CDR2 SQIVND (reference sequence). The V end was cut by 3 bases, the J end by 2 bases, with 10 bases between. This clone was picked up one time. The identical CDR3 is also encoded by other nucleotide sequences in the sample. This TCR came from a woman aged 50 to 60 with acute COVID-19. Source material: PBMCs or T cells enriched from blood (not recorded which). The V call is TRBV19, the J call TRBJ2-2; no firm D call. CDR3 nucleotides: TGTGCCAGTAGTATTGGGCAGAGAAACACCGGGGAGCTGTTTTTT. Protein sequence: CASSIGQRNTGELFF.